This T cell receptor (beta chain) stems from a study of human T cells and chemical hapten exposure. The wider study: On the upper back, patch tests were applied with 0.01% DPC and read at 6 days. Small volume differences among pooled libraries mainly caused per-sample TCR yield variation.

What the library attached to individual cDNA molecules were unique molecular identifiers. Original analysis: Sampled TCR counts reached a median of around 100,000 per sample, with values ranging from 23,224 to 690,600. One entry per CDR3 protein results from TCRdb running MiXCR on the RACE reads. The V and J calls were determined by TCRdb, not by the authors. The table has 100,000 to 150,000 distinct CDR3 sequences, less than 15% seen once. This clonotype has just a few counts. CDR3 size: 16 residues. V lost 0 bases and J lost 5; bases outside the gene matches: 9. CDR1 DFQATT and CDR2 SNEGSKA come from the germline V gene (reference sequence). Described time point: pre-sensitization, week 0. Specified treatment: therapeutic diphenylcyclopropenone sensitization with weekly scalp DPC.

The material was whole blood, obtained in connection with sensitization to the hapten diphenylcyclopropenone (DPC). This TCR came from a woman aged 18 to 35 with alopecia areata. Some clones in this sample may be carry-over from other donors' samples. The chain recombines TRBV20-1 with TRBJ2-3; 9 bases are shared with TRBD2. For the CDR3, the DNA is TGCAGTGCTAGAGATCTGGCGGGAGGGCAGCGAGATACGCAGTATTTT. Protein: CSARDLAGGQRDTQYF.